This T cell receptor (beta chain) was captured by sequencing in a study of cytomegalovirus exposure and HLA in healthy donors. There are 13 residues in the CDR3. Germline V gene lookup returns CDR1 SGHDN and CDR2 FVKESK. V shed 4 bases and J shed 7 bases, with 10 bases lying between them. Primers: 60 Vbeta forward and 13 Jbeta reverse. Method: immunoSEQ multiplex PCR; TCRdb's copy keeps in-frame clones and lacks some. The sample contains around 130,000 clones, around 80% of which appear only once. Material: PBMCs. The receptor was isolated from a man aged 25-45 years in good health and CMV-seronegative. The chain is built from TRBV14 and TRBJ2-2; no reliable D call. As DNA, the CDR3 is TGTGCCAGCAGCCGTAACGAGGTCGGGGAGCTGTTTTTT. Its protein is CASSRNEVGELFF.